This T cell receptor (beta chain) was documented in a study of T cells after yellow fever vaccination. MiXCR, run by TCRdb on the 5' RACE reads, gives a single entry per CDR3 protein. Here the sample spans about 200,000 distinct CDR3 sequences, approximately 3% being singletons. This CDR3 spans 15 amino acids. Germline loops: CDR1 SEHNR, CDR2 FQNEAQ (reference sequence). The V end was cut by 5 bases, the J end by 0 bases, with 13 bases between. There are many counts of this clonotype. V is TRBV7-9 and J is TRBJ1-1; D is possibly TRBD1 (6 bases). This receptor was obtained from a man younger than 30 who received the YFV17D yellow fever vaccine. Sequenced material: CD4+ T cells sorted from PBMCs, taken 10 days after the yellow fever booster vaccination. The CDR3 sequence is CASSPGQTLNTEAFF. The CDR3 DNA is TGTGCCAGCAGCCCAGGACAGACCTTGAACACTGAAGCTTTCTTT.